The 19 T cell receptor beta chains in this list originate from one sample, sequenced in a study of patients and donors after allogeneic stem cell transplantation. Each CDR3 protein gets one entry after TCRdb re-called the RT-PCR reads with MiXCR. Among hundreds of thousands of distinct CDR3 sequences, more than 15% were seen once, and the ten largest hold roughly 7.2%. Sequencing was done on a sample of blood, either unsorted or a sorted T cell fraction (not recorded which). The receptors derive from a human donor who was either an allogeneic HSCT recipient or a stem cell or donor lymphocyte infusion donor (not recorded which). It is not recorded whose cells these are; they may come from a transplant donor.

This clonotype was seen a handful of times. V usage is TRBV2 and J usage is TRBJ2-2; no clear D. The CDR3 length is 13 residues. V lost 8 bases to trimming and J lost 1 base, with 8 bases between them. CDR1 is SNHLY and CDR2 is FYNNEI in the germline V gene. This chain's CDR3 is CASLKENTGELFF. In nucleotides, the CDR3 is TGTGCCAGCCTGAAAGAGAACACCGGGGAGCTGTTTTTT.

A note on this clonotype: Since no conserved phenylalanine or tryptophan closes the CDR3, a read error is the likely cause. The rearrangement joins TRBV29-1 to TRBJ2-1; weak D call: TRBD2 (5 bases). Per germline, CDR1 SQVTM and CDR2 ANQGSEA. The germline V and J ends were trimmed by 6 bases and 7 bases, with 16 bases remaining between them. This CDR3 has 13 amino acids. This CDR3 is CSVREGWGNEQFV. The CDR3 DNA is TGCAGCGTCCGTGAGGGCTGGGGTAATGAGCAGTTCGTC.

The V and J genes are TRBV28 and TRBJ2-7; TRBD1 is a possible D gene (6 bases). V was cut by 3 bases and J by 3 bases, with 9 bases left in between. CDR3 length equals 13 residues. Germline CDR1 and CDR2: MDHEN and SYDVKM. The CDR3 loop reads CASSFRGFYEQYF. The CDR3 DNA sequence: TGTGCCAGCAGTTTCAGGGGCTTCTACGAGCAGTACTTC.

This chain joins TRBV19 and TRBJ2-1; 11 nucleotides align to TRBD2. The CDR3 contains 15 residues. The germline gives CDR1 LNHDA, CDR2 SQIVND (reference sequence). With V trimmed by 3 bases and J by 5 bases, 3 bases remained unmatched. CDR3 nucleotides: TGTGCCAGTAGTATGGGGACTAGCGGAAACAATGAGCAGTTCTTC. Translated, it gives CASSMGTSGNNEQFF.

This clonotype was seen a few times. V usage is TRBV6-1 and J usage is TRBJ2-7; tentatively, D is TRBD2 (5 bases). V lost 6 bases to trimming and J lost 3 bases, with 12 bases between them. The CDR3 is made up of 13 amino acids. Germline assignment: CDR1 MNHNS and CDR2 SASEGT. CDR3 nucleotides: TGTGCCAGCAGACGGGGTACGATCTACGAGCAGTACTTC. Residues: CASRRGTIYEQYF.

In its sample, this clonotype was seen a few times. The gene calls are TRBV4-3 and TRBJ2-2; 9 bases are shared with TRBD1. Germline loops: CDR1 LGHNA, CDR2 YSLEER. The CDR3 consists of 14 residues. V shed 6 bases, J shed 4 bases, and the junction held 3 bases outside the gene matches. CDR3 bases: TGCGCCAGCAGGCCGGGACAGGGCACCGGGGAGCTGTTTTTT. It yields the protein CASRPGQGTGELFF.

V gene TRBV28 combines with J gene TRBJ2-4; weak D call: TRBD1 (6 bases). CDR3 length: 15 amino acids. The V and J ends lost 4 bases and 0 bases respectively, with 10 bases between them. The germline V gene encodes CDR1 MDHEN and CDR2 SYDVKM. CDR3 in DNA: TGTGCCAGCAGTTCAGGGGTCCTAGCCAAAAACATTCAGTACTTC. Its translation is CASSSGVLAKNIQYF.

The genes are TRBV30 and TRBJ1-2; D is unresolved. Looked up from germline, CDR1 is GTSNPN and CDR2 is SVGIG (reference sequence). This CDR3 comprises 14 residues. V lost 8 bases to trimming and J lost 5 bases, with 21 bases between them. CDR3 in DNA: TGTGCCAGTAGGTTAATTCGGGCACATTATGGCTACACCTTC. It codes for CASRLIRAHYGYTF.

The J gene is TRBJ2-3, the V gene TRBV5-1, with 7 nucleotides matching TRBD1. V lost 2 bases, J lost 1 base, and 13 bases stayed unmatched. CDR3 length equals 18 residues. Germline V gives CDR1 SGHRS, CDR2 YFSETQ. The CDR3 loop is CASSFGRGQGPGTDTQYF. The CDR3 nucleotides are TGCGCCAGCAGCTTTGGTAGGGGGCAAGGGCCGGGCACAGATACGCAGTATTTT.

The chain is built from TRBV6-2 or TRBV6-3 and TRBJ1-2, with TRBD1 matching over 8 bases. CDR3 size: 14 residues. V trimming: 8 bases; J trimming: 6 bases; junction bases outside the gene matches: 11. CDR1 and CDR2 from the germline V gene are MNHEY and SVGEGT. CDR3 nucleotides: TGTGCCAGCTCCACTTATCGGACAGGGAATGGCTACACCTTC. Translating gives CASSTYRTGNGYTF.

CDR3 region: CASSYSKRGTSEYNEQFF. DNA for the CDR3: TGTGCCAGCAGTTACTCGAAGCGCGGGACTAGCGAATACAATGAGCAGTTCTTC. The chain links TRBV6-5 to TRBJ2-1, with 10 bases identical to TRBD2. Losses at the gene ends were 0 bases for V and 4 bases for J; bases not matched to a gene: 9. Germline CDR1 reads MNHEY; CDR2 reads SVGAGI. The CDR3 sequence is 18 residues long.

V usage is TRBV14 and J usage is TRBJ1-3, with TRBD1 matching over 7 bases. The CDR3 loop spans 14 amino acids. V lost 3 bases, J lost 4 bases, and 3 bases stayed unmatched. The germline CDR1 and CDR2 sequences are SGHDN and FVKESK. In nucleotides, the CDR3 is TGTGCCAGCAGCCACGGGACAGAAGGAAACACCATATATTTT. Translation gives CASSHGTEGNTIYF.

The chain carries TRBV6-6 and TRBJ1-2; no firm D call. With 6 bases removed from V and 0 bases from J, the gap between germline ends came to 8 bases. Germline values: CDR1 MNHNY, CDR2 SVGAGI (reference sequence). This CDR3 has 13 amino acids. CDR3 amino acids: CASSEGANYGYTF. In DNA form, the CDR3 reads TGTGCCAGCAGCGAAGGAGCTAACTATGGCTACACCTTC.

This clonotype was recorded at least ten times. The J gene is TRBJ1-3, the V gene TRBV4-3; D not certain. V was trimmed by 1 base and J by 4 bases, leaving 11 bases between them. From germline, CDR1 is LGHNA and CDR2 YSLEER. This CDR3 region has 15 residues. CDR3 in DNA: TGCGCCAGCAGCCAAGTTTGGGATTCCGGAAACACCATATATTTT. Its translation is CASSQVWDSGNTIYF.

V is TRBV12-5 and J is TRBJ2-3; 11 nucleotides match TRBD2. Trimming cost V 2 bases and J 2 bases; bases outside gene matches: 12. Germline V gives CDR1 LGHNT, CDR2 FRNRAP. The CDR3 loop spans 19 amino acids. DNA for the CDR3: TGTGCTAGTGGTTTGCCGTACCGGACTAGCGGGTACCCCACAGATACGCAGTATTTT. Translation: CASGLPYRTSGYPTDTQYF.

V and J are TRBV3-1 and TRBJ1-1; 10 bases are shared with TRBD1. Trimming cost V 2 bases and J 4 bases; bases outside gene matches: 10. Germline lookup yields CDR1 LGHDT and CDR2 YNNKEL (reference sequence). This CDR3 has 17 residues. The CDR3 region has the DNA TGTGCCAGCAGCCAACTTAAGGGACAGGGGTTGAGCACTGAAGCTTTCTTT. Translated, it gives CASSQLKGQGLSTEAFF.

This clonotype was counted only a few times. The chain uses TRBV2 and TRBJ1-1; possible D gene TRBD1, 5 bases. V was trimmed by 2 bases and J by 2 bases, leaving 9 bases between them. The germline gives CDR1 SNHLY, CDR2 FYNNEI. The CDR3 is made up of 14 amino acids. In DNA, the CDR3 is TGTGCCAGCAGTGAACAGGGAGGTAACACTGAAGCTTTCTTT. This codes for CASSEQGGNTEAFF. Supplemented by reference TRBV2 and TRBJ1-1, the full variable domain reads EPEVTQTPSHQVTQMGQEVILRCVPISNHLYFYWYRQILGQKVEFLVSFYNNEISEKSEIFDDQFSVERPDGSNFTLKIRSTKLEDSAMYFCASSEQGGNTEAFFGQGTRLTVV.

This clonotype came up a few times. This sequence joins TRBV7-3 and TRBJ1-2; 7 positions agree with TRBD1. V lost 3 bases to trimming and J lost 7 bases; unmatched junction nucleotides: 5. From germline, CDR1 is SGHTA and CDR2 FQGTGA. The CDR3 totals 13 residues. The DNA for the CDR3 is TGTGCCAGCAGCTTGGACAGGCTAAGTGGCTACACCTTC. Its protein is CASSLDRLSGYTF. The full variable domain, in which reference TRBV7-3 and TRBJ1-2 provide the parts outside the CDR3, is GAGVSQTPSNKVTEKGKYVELRCDPISGHTALYWYRQSLGQGPEFLIYFQGTGAADDSGLPNDRFFAVRPEGSVSTLKIQRTERGDSAVYLCASSLDRLSGYTFGSGTRLTVV.

This clonotype was counted a few times. The chain has TRBV2 and TRBJ1-1; D is undetermined. Trimming cost V 3 bases and J 7 bases, with 15 bases left between them. This CDR3 contains 14 residues. CDR1 is SNHLY and CDR2 is FYNNEI in the germline V gene. The CDR3 reads CASSDTGRAIEAFF. The CDR3 DNA reads as TGTGCCAGCAGTGATACGGGTAGGGCCATTGAAGCTTTCTTT.